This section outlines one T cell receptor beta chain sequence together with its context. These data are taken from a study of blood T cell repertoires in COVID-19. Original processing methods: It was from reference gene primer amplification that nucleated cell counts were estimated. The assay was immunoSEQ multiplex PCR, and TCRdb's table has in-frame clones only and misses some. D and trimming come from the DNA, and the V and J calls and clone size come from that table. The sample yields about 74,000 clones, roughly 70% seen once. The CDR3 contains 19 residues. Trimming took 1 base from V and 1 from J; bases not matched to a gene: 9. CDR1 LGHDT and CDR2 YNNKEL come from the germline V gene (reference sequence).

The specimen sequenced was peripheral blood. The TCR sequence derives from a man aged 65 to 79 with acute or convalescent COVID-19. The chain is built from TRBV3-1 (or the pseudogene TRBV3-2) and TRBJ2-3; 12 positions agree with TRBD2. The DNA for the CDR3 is TGTGCCAGCAGCCAAGCTAGCGGGAGGGCCGAATGGGGCACAGATACGCAGTATTTT. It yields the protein CASSQASGRAEWGTDTQYF.